The 5 T cell receptor beta chains below come from one sample, sequenced in a study of CD8+ T cells in alopecia areata. As for treatment: oral pan-JAK inhibitor, 5-10 mg twice daily. The authors extracted RNA and reverse transcribed it into cDNA as the sequencing template. Some clones are missing from TCRdb's copy, which holds only in-frame ones; the method was immunoSEQ multiplex PCR. The table shows nearly 200,000 clones, with roughly 60% occurring only once. The specimen comprised CD4+ T cells sorted from blood, sampled at week 24, from a patient treated with tofacitinib. These receptors originate from a human donor with alopecia areata.

This clone was observed a handful of times. The chain uses TRBV4-1 and TRBJ2-5; tentative D call: TRBD2 (6 bases). In germline, CDR1 is MGHRA, CDR2 YSYEKL. The CDR3 is 14 residues long. Trimming removed 1 base at V and 4 bases at J, with 10 bases between. CDR3 loop: CASSQGLDVETQYF. The CDR3 DNA sequence: TGCGCCAGCAGCCAAGGACTAGACGTAGAGACCCAGTACTTC.

This chain links TRBV7-9 with TRBJ1-2; no firm D call. Deletions cut 1 base from V and 3 bases from J, with 6 bases between. The CDR3 extends over 13 amino acids. The V gene's germline CDR1 is SEHNR and CDR2 FQNEAQ (reference sequence). DNA for the CDR3: TGTGCCAGCAGCTTAGGTGTAGACTATGGCTACACCTTC. This sequence encodes CASSLGVDYGYTF. Supplemented by reference TRBV7-9 and TRBJ1-2, the full variable domain reads DTGVSQNPRHKITKRGQNVTFRCDPISEHNRLYWYRQTLGQGPEFLTYFQNEAQLEKSRLLSDRFSAERPKGSFSTLEIQRTEQGDSAMYLCASSLGVDYGYTFGSGTRLTVV.

In DNA form, the CDR3 reads TGTGCCAGCAGCATCTCCCCAGCGGGGGGACGAGAGACCCAGTACTTC. Its translation is CASSISPAGGRETQYF. The rearrangement uses TRBV9 and TRBJ2-5; TRBD2 aligns across 9 bases. Per germline, CDR1 SGDLS and CDR2 YYNGEE. With V trimmed by 4 bases and J by 4 bases, 11 bases remained unmatched. The CDR3 has 16 amino acids.

The V and J genes are TRBV29-1 and TRBJ2-7, with D maybe TRBD1 (5 bases). The V and J ends lost 1 base and 3 bases respectively, with 16 bases between them. The CDR3 has 15 amino acids. The germline V gene encodes CDR1 SQVTM and CDR2 ANQGSEA. As DNA, the CDR3 is TGCAGCGTTGAAGGGGGCCCAGATTCTTTCTACGAGCAGTACTTC. Amino acid sequence: CSVEGGPDSFYEQYF.

The chain uses TRBV15 and TRBJ2-3; D not certain. Germline loops: CDR1 LNHNV, CDR2 YYDKDF (reference sequence). Trimming shortened V by 5 bases and J by 4 bases, and 10 bases separated the two germline ends. This CDR3 has 13 residues. Written as DNA, the CDR3 is TGTGCCACCAGCGGCCATCAGGCAGATACGCAGTATTTT. Encoded protein: CATSGHQADTQYF.